Below are 26 T cell receptor beta chains sequenced from a single sample in a study of blood T cell repertoires in COVID-19. Profiled with immunoSEQ multiplex PCR; TCRdb holds only in-frame clones, not every one. The data contain 95,000 to 150,000 clones, approximately 74% of them singletons. Sequences were obtained from peripheral blood. These receptors came from a man between 60 and 70 years old with acute or convalescent COVID-19.

In this sample, this clone turned up a few times. V is TRBV6-5 and J is TRBJ2-3; TRBD2 matches 7 bases. The ends lost 6 bases at V and 2 bases at J; junction bases unmatched: 8. The germline V gene has CDR1 MNHEY and CDR2 SVGAGI. The CDR3 spans 15 residues. CDR3 nucleotide sequence: TGTGCCAGCAGGAGCGGGATAGCGGCCACAGATACGCAGTATTTT. It is translated as CASRSGIAATDTQYF.

The chain uses TRBV24-1 and TRBJ2-5; TRBD1 might be the D (7 bases). This CDR3 comprises 16 residues. V was trimmed by 4 bases and J by 1 base, leaving 15 bases between them. Germline V CDR1 and CDR2: KGHDR, SFDVKD. Here the CDR3 reads CATSDDREDGQETQYF. As DNA, the CDR3 is TGTGCCACCAGTGACGACAGGGAGGACGGCCAAGAGACCCAGTACTTC.

The chain links TRBV7-9 to TRBJ1-2; TRBD1 matches 10 bases. V was pared by 5 bases and J by 7 bases, with 10 bases of the junction left unmatched. Germline V lookup: CDR1 SEHNR, CDR2 FQNEAQ (reference sequence). This CDR3 has 15 residues. For the CDR3, the DNA is TGTGCCAGCAGCCCCTTCGGACAGGGGGGGGGTGGCTACACCTTC. It is translated as CASSPFGQGGGGYTF.

This chain joins TRBV28 and TRBJ2-7, with D perhaps matching TRBD1 (5 bases). From germline, CDR1 is MDHEN and CDR2 SYDVKM. The germline V and J ends were trimmed by 5 bases and 0 bases, with 14 bases remaining between them. This CDR3 has 15 residues. The CDR3 nucleotides read TGTGCCAGCAGTCCAAGTACAGGACCCTCCTACGAGCAGTACTTC. Protein sequence: CASSPSTGPSYEQYF.

The V and J genes are TRBV7-9 and TRBJ1-2; D is unclear. CDR1 and CDR2 from the germline V gene are SEHNR and FQNEAQ (reference sequence). CDR3 length: 13 residues. V lost 5 bases, J lost 4 bases, and 11 bases lay in between. CDR3: CASSPPDFYGYTF. The CDR3 region has the DNA TGTGCCAGCAGCCCTCCGGACTTCTATGGCTACACCTTC. Full variable domain (outside the CDR3, taken from reference TRBV7-9 and TRBJ1-2): DTGVSQNPRHKITKRGQNVTFRCDPISEHNRLYWYRQTLGQGPEFLTYFQNEAQLEKSRLLSDRFSAERPKGSFSTLEIQRTEQGDSAMYLCASSPPDFYGYTFGSGTRLTVV.

This chain joins TRBV28 and TRBJ1-1, with 11 bases aligning to TRBD1. V dropped 4 bases and J dropped 5; count of bases not matched to a gene: 9. Looked up from germline, CDR1 is MDHEN and CDR2 is SYDVKM. The CDR3 is 16 residues long. The DNA for the CDR3 is TGTGCCAGCAGTTCCCCTCCAGGACAGGGGGCAACTGAAGCTTTCTTT. Its protein is CASSSPPGQGATEAFF.

The genes are TRBV27 and TRBJ1-2, with 8 nucleotides matching TRBD1. This CDR3 is built from 15 residues. J lost 3 bases, V lost 6 bases, and 9 bases had no gene match. The germline gives CDR1 MNHEY, CDR2 SMNVEV (reference sequence). Here the CDR3 reads CASRDRQGKYYGYTF. The CDR3 nucleotides are TGTGCCAGCAGGGACAGACAGGGGAAGTACTATGGCTACACCTTC.

The CDR3 reads CAWSAHTSGPWDEQFF. CDR3 in DNA: TGTGCCTGGAGTGCCCACACTAGCGGCCCCTGGGATGAGCAGTTCTTC. V usage is TRBV30 and J usage is TRBJ2-1; 8 bases match TRBD2. Germline V gives CDR1 GTSNPN, CDR2 SVGIG (reference sequence). The CDR3 loop spans 16 amino acids. With 1 base clipped from V and 8 bases from J, the junction kept 13 bases outside the gene matches. Based on the CDR3 plus reference TRBV30 and TRBJ2-1, the full variable domain is SQTIHQWPATLVQPVGSPLSLECTVEGTSNPNLYWYRQAAGRGLQLLFYSVGIGQISSEVPQNLSASRPQDRQFILSSKKLLLSDSGFYLCAWSAHTSGPWDEQFFGPGTRLTVL.

The V call is TRBV19, the J call TRBJ1-4, with D perhaps matching TRBD1 (5 bases). CDR3 length: 14 amino acids. Deletions cut 4 bases from V and 7 bases from J, with 13 bases between. Germline lookup yields CDR1 LNHDA and CDR2 SQIVND (reference sequence). In DNA, the CDR3 is TGTGCCAGTAGTAATCCAGGGTCGGGTGAAAAACTGTTTTTT. This gives the protein CASSNPGSGEKLFF.

This clone was counted once. The chain joins TRBV18 to TRBJ2-3; D not certain. The CDR3 has 13 residues. From germline, CDR1 is KGHSH and CDR2 LQKENI. Trimming left V 6 bases short and J 8 bases short, with 15 bases between. The CDR3, as DNA: TGTGCCAGCTCCCCAACTTCAAGCCCTACGCAGTATTTT. It translates to CASSPTSSPTQYF. Filled out from reference TRBV18 and TRBJ2-3, the complete variable domain reads NAGVMQNPRHLVRRRGQEARLRCSPMKGHSHVYWYRQLPEEGLKFMVYLQKENIIDESGMPKERFSAEFPKEGPSILRIQQVVRGDSAAYFCASSPTSSPTQYFGPGTRLTVL.

The chain recombines TRBV30 with TRBJ1-2; 7 nucleotides agree with TRBD1. The CDR3 consists of 13 residues. Germline lookup yields CDR1 GTSNPN and CDR2 SVGIG (reference sequence). J gave up 7 bases and V 5 bases, and 10 bases lay outside the gene matches. The CDR3 nucleotides are TGTGCCTGGGGCAAAACAGGGGTTAGTGGCTACACCTTC. Translation: CAWGKTGVSGYTF.

Here the CDR3 reads CASSQEFGTSLYNEQFF. The CDR3 DNA follows: TGTGCCAGCAGCCAAGAATTTGGGACTAGCCTATACAATGAGCAGTTCTTC. The rearrangement joins TRBV4-2 to TRBJ2-1, with 9 bases identical to TRBD2. The CDR3 is made up of 17 amino acids. Trimming took 0 bases from V and 4 from J; bases not matched to a gene: 7. Germline assignment: CDR1 LGHNA and CDR2 YNFKEQ.

The gene calls are TRBV6-5 and TRBJ2-1; TRBD2 agrees at 7 bases. The CDR3 is 14 residues long. CDR1 and CDR2 from the germline V gene are MNHEY and SVGAGI. With 5 bases clipped from V and 3 bases from J, the junction kept 4 bases outside the gene matches. CDR3 region: CASSRQRGYNEQFF. The CDR3 DNA sequence: TGTGCCAGCAGTCGTCAGCGGGGCTACAATGAGCAGTTCTTC.

This clone was seen just once. This chain joins TRBV15 and TRBJ1-1; D is unresolved. CDR1 LNHNV and CDR2 YYDKDF come from the germline V gene (reference sequence). The V end lost 1 base, the J end lost 3 bases, and 12 bases lay between the germline ends. The CDR3 runs 15 residues. Here the CDR3 reads CATSRVVMGDTEAFF. In DNA form, the CDR3 reads TGTGCCACCAGCAGAGTGGTCATGGGAGACACTGAAGCTTTCTTT.

The gene calls are TRBV7-9 and TRBJ1-1; no definite D call. This CDR3 is 12 amino acids long. With 3 bases removed from V and 6 bases from J, the gap between germline ends came to 8 bases. The germline V gene has CDR1 SEHNR and CDR2 FQNEAQ (reference sequence). The CDR3 DNA is TGTGCCAGCAGCTTCGAGAGCCCTGAAGCTTTCTTT. This encodes CASSFESPEAFF. The full variable domain, with the rest looked up from reference TRBV7-9 and TRBJ1-1, is DTGVSQNPRHKITKRGQNVTFRCDPISEHNRLYWYRQTLGQGPEFLTYFQNEAQLEKSRLLSDRFSAERPKGSFSTLEIQRTEQGDSAMYLCASSFESPEAFFGQGTRLTVV.

About this clone itself: Other nucleotide sequences in the sample specify the same CDR3. This chain connects TRBV19 to TRBJ2-7; 9 bases match TRBD2. V shed 2 bases and J 4 bases; nucleotides not matched to a gene: 6. CDR1 and CDR2 (germline): LNHDA, SQIVND (reference sequence). This CDR3 spans 15 amino acids. The DNA for the CDR3 is TGTGCCAGTAGTATACAGGCGGGAGGGCGGTACGAGCAGTACTTC. Its translation is CASSIQAGGRYEQYF.

The chain recombines TRBV19 with TRBJ1-2; TRBD1 matches 7 bases. The CDR3 consists of 18 residues. With V trimmed by 7 bases and J by 3 bases, 20 bases remained unmatched. CDR1 and CDR2 from the germline V gene are LNHDA and SQIVND (reference sequence). The CDR3 DNA follows: TGTGCCAGTAAGGACGCCAGGGACAGAACGAGAACCCACTATGGCTACACCTTC. Protein sequence: CASKDARDRTRTHYGYTF.

The chain recombines TRBV6-6 with TRBJ1-5; 11 bases agree with TRBD1. CDR1 is MNHNY, CDR2 SVGAGI, per germline (reference sequence). The CDR3 length is 18 residues. The junction had 17 bases not matched to a gene; V was cut back by 7 bases and J by 6 bases. Here the CDR3 reads CASNRAPGQGAHLQPQHF. DNA of the CDR3: TGTGCCAGCAATCGTGCTCCCGGACAGGGGGCGCATCTTCAGCCCCAGCATTTT.

The chain recombines TRBV19 with TRBJ1-2, with a tentative D call TRBD1 (5 bases). The V end was cut by 4 bases, the J end by 10 bases, with 19 bases between. Germline V gene lookup returns CDR1 LNHDA and CDR2 SQIVND (reference sequence). The CDR3 is 14 residues long. The CDR3 DNA is TGTGCCAGTAGTAGAACCAGGGAACGCGTAGTCTACACCTTC. The encoded protein is CASSRTRERVVYTF.

V is TRBV24-1 and J is TRBJ2-6; tentatively, D is TRBD1 (5 bases). The ends were cut back, 7 bases at V and 3 bases at J, with 6 bases in the middle. CDR1 and CDR2 from the germline V gene are KGHDR and SFDVKD. This CDR3 contains 13 residues. CDR3 bases: TGTGCCACCAGAGGGGATGGGGCCAACGTCCTGACTTTC. Translating it yields CATRGDGANVLTF.

This chain connects TRBV6-4 to TRBJ2-6, with a weak D call TRBD1 (6 bases). Trimming took 5 bases from V and 0 from J, leaving 20 bases between them. The germline gives CDR1 MRHNA, CDR2 SNTAGT. The CDR3 runs 19 residues. The CDR3 sequence: CASSPIYRETASGANVLTF. In DNA form, the CDR3 reads TGTGCCAGCAGTCCTATATACAGGGAAACCGCCTCTGGGGCCAACGTCCTGACTTTC.

The V and J genes are TRBV6-2 or TRBV6-3 and TRBJ2-6; D possibly matches TRBD1 or TRBD2 (10 bases each). Germline V gives CDR1 MNHEY, CDR2 SVGEGT. This CDR3 is built from 21 residues. Trimming cost V 2 bases and J 4 bases, with 27 bases left between them. The CDR3 DNA follows: TGTGCCAGCAGTTACCCCTTGACAGGGGGCTATAGCGGGAGGGGGGCCAACGTCCTGACTTTC. Residues: CASSYPLTGGYSGRGANVLTF.

V is TRBV7-8 and J is TRBJ2-3; D uncertain. There are 17 residues in the CDR3. CDR1 SGHVS and CDR2 FQNEAQ come from the germline V gene. The V end was cut by 0 bases, the J end by 1 base, with 14 bases between. The CDR3 region has the DNA TGTGCCAGCAGCTTAGCCCTAATTTGGGCCCGCACAGATACGCAGTATTTT. It is translated as CASSLALIWARTDTQYF.

Here the CDR3 DNA reads TGTGCCAGCAGTGAAGGATTAGATTACACGCAGTATTTT. Translating gives CASSEGLDYTQYF. The gene calls are TRBV6-1 and TRBJ2-3; D call uncertain. Trimming removed 1 base from V and 9 bases from J, with 11 bases in between. CDR1 and CDR2 from the germline V gene are MNHNS and SASEGT. The CDR3 sequence is 13 residues long.

This clone is labeled medium-sized (0.01 to 0.1%). Written as DNA, the CDR3 is TGTGCCAGCAGTACCGGGACAGGAGGGGTCAATGAGCAGTTCTTC. Encoded protein: CASSTGTGGVNEQFF. This rearrangement joins TRBV6-5 to TRBJ2-1; 8 bases map to TRBD1. The CDR3 has 15 residues. Germline V gives CDR1 MNHEY, CDR2 SVGAGI. V lost 5 bases, J lost 6 bases, and 9 bases stayed unmatched.

The rearrangement links TRBV7-2 to TRBJ1-2, with D uncertain. CDR1 and CDR2 from the germline V gene are SGHTA and FQGNSA. The germline V and J ends were trimmed by 3 bases and 2 bases, with 7 bases remaining between them. CDR3 length: 13 residues. CDR3 coding DNA: TGTGCCAGCAGCTTTGACAAGAACTATGGCTACACCTTC. Its protein is CASSFDKNYGYTF.